This T cell receptor beta chain comes out of a study of T cells in Graves' hyperthyroidism and ophthalmopathy. Study information: Sampling of peripheral blood happened at initial diagnosis, prior to any treatment.

Authors of the study amplified TCR beta CDR3 regions from RNA transcripts. An initial round of RT-PCR targeting the TCR CDR3 relied on the HTBI primer set. Using its own MiXCR run on the multiplex PCR reads, TCRdb lists one record per CDR3 protein. The sample has about 520,000 distinct CDR3 sequences; roughly 25% are singletons. Findings and limits, study-wide: Ophthalmopathy got predicted by the model a median 6.5 months before its onset.

The sample holds a few counts of this clonotype. Its antigen is unknown. The germline V and J ends were trimmed by 5 bases and 4 bases, with 15 bases remaining between them. This CDR3 spans 15 amino acids. CDR1 and CDR2 from the germline V gene are SGHRS and YFSETQ. Ophthalmopathy patients had moderate-to-severe active disease, CAS ≥3, NOSPECS ≥4, and disease duration under 3 months. Not enrolled were patients with uncontrolled infection, other autoimmune disease, pregnancy or lactation. Material: blood. The receptor was isolated from a woman in her thirties with Graves' ophthalmopathy. The V and J genes are TRBV5-1 and TRBJ2-2, with TRBD2 as a possible D gene (6 bases). In nucleotides, the CDR3 is TGCGCCAGCAGGTCGGGGAGCGGGCCCACCGGGGAGCTGTTTTTT. This sequence encodes CASRSGSGPTGELFF.